This is a list of T cell receptor beta chains from one sample in a study of monozygotic twins with inflammatory bowel disease. TCRdb re-called the 5' RACE reads; every CDR3 protein appears as one record, without DNA. In all, the sample yields approximately 400,000 distinct CDR3 sequences. Sequenced sample: blood. The receptors come from a human donor with ulcerative colitis or Crohn's disease, or a healthy co-twin of an affected twin (not recorded which). Each CDR3 is given with its conserved first and last residue.

TRBV20-1,TRBJ2-2,CSAETGFTGELFF
TRBV4-3,TRBJ1-6,CASSHLGGNPPHSPLHF
TRBV5-1,TRBJ2-5,CASSFGSGRETQYF
TRBV27,TRBJ1-5,CAKPDSPRKNF
TRBV20-1,TRBJ2-7,CSAPGPRSSYEQYF
TRBV28,TRBJ2-7,CASSLSEMGGFKQYF
TRBV6-1,TRBJ2-5,CASRKIQGLQETQYF
TRBV6-1,TRBJ2-1,CASSPSTGRAYNEQFF
TRBV20-1,TRBJ2-5,CSARDRLGQETQYF
TRBV4-1,TRBJ2-5,CASSQVPVSETQYF
TRBV24-1,TRBJ1-4,CATSEQDGSTNEKLFF
TRBV29-1,TRBJ2-7,CSVAWTDLYEQYF
TRBV12-3/TRBV12-4,TRBJ1-6,CASSGDRGTYNSPLHF
TRBV7-9,TRBJ2-1,CASSLAQSAGLYNEQFF
TRBV5-5,TRBJ1-5,CASSLEGDYYQPQHF
TRBV3-1,TRBJ1-5,CASSQRENQPQHF
TRBV9,TRBJ2-5,CASTLPSDGSAETQYF
TRBV3-1,TRBJ2-1,CASSQAHNEQFF
TRBV20-1,TRBJ2-7,CSAHGTFGEQYF
TRBV9,TRBJ1-1,CASSEWVGTEAFF
TRBV7-3,TRBJ2-3,CASSSLDYTDTQYF
TRBV18,TRBJ1-1,CASSPIIGSGRGREINTEAFF
TRBV3-1,TRBJ2-3,CASSRGGFSTDTQYF
TRBV12-3/TRBV12-4,TRBJ1-5,CASSFSWGRDQPQHF
TRBV5-1,TRBJ2-7,CASSLGRVDEQYF
TRBV6-2/TRBV6-3,TRBJ2-5,CASVYSTTSGNQETQYF
TRBV3-1,TRBJ2-3,CASSQGAGGGTDTQYF
TRBV7-3,TRBJ2-7,CASSLGPAPSYEQYF
TRBV27,TRBJ2-2,CASSFEGTSGDTGELFF
TRBV7-3,TRBJ1-6,CAANPQGVGNSPLHF
TRBV27,TRBJ2-5,CASSLIPPLTSGPRRGETQYF
TRBV27,TRBJ1-1,CASSLPAAVPGQGLNTEAFF
TRBV5-1,TRBJ2-7,CASSLAVQGNYEQYF
TRBV11-2,TRBJ2-7,CASSLGPVPLTHEQYF
TRBV6-5,TRBJ2-7,CASSYYHEQYF
TRBV9,TRBJ2-7,CASSGGSGLAGEQYF
TRBV7-9,TRBJ2-2,CASSLDGSANTGELFF
TRBV20-1,TRBJ1-2,CSVRGFNYGYTF
TRBV7-9,TRBJ2-3,CASSLKGGPHTDTQYF
TRBV20-1,TRBJ1-5,CSARGPSNQPQHF
TRBV7-3,TRBJ2-7,CASVLRLCKYEQYF
TRBV7-7,TRBJ2-1,CASSLALTGGIDEQFF
TRBV4-1,TRBJ2-7,CASSPRTGPSNLEPYEQYF
TRBV6-5,TRBJ1-1,CASSYSNRGNTEAFF
TRBV7-2,TRBJ1-2,CASSLVSGSAYGYTF
TRBV20-1,TRBJ1-5,CSASLPDLGVNQPQHF
TRBV18,TRBJ2-3,CASSLSRQGSDTQYF
TRBV12-3/TRBV12-4,TRBJ1-6,CASGYNNSPLHF
TRBV12-3/TRBV12-4,TRBJ2-1,CASRRTGGYNEQFF
TRBV10-3,TRBJ2-4,CAISESGRSAKNIQYF
TRBV27,TRBJ1-4,CASSLGEPYNEKLFF
TRBV12-3/TRBV12-4,TRBJ1-5,CASSGQEDQPQHF
TRBV5-1,TRBJ1-1,CASSLISALNTEAFF
TRBV7-7,TRBJ2-2,CASSRTPGQANTGELFF
TRBV12-5,TRBJ2-1,CASGTGQGGNEQFF
TRBV6-1,TRBJ2-3,CASRPHRLGTDTQYF
TRBV7-9,TRBJ2-5,CASSAGLAGEETQYF
TRBV11-2,TRBJ1-2,CASSYQGYGGYTF
TRBV12-3/TRBV12-4,TRBJ1-5,CASSRTPSDNQPQHF